These T cell receptor beta chains were read from a single sample in a study of blood T cells in healthy people across ages. TCRdb itself ran the 5' RACE reads through MiXCR, one entry per CDR3 protein. The table lists roughly 1.9 million distinct CDR3 sequences, 39% of them singletons. The sample comprised blood. All receptors come from a human donor in good health. Both conserved end residues are part of each CDR3. The D gene is left open where the match is weak. Only some rows state a clone size, as once, few, many or a class for expanded clones.

size | J | D | V | length | CDR3 | DNA
few | TRBJ2-5 | TRBD2 | TRBV6-2/TRBV6-3 | 14 | CASKSSGRRETQYF | TGTGCCAGCAAGTCTAGCGGTCGCCGAGAGACCCAGTACTTC
- | TRBJ2-1 | TRBD1 | TRBV15 | 19 | CATSRVGQGSGLLYNEQFF | TGTGCCACCAGCAGAGTGGGACAGGGGAGCGGCCTCCTTTACAATGAGCAGTTCTTC
- | TRBJ2-1 | - | TRBV25-1 | 13 | CASSVWASYEQFF | TGTGCCAGCAGTGTCTGGGCATCCTACGAGCAGTTCTTC
few | TRBJ1-6 | TRBD1 | TRBV4-3 | 14 | CASSQDRGYSPLHF | TGCGCCAGCAGCCAGGACAGGGGGTATTCACCCCTCCACTTT
few | TRBJ1-1 | TRBD1 | TRBV20-1 | 16 | CSARDDRVSWNTEAFF | TGCAGTGCTAGAGATGACAGGGTATCTTGGAACACTGAAGCTTTCTTT
- | TRBJ2-5 | TRBD2 | TRBV11-2 | 14 | CASSFRGVRETQYF | TGTGCCAGCAGTTTTCGGGGGGTCAGAGAGACCCAGTACTTC
- | TRBJ1-1 | TRBD1 | TRBV12-3/TRBV12-4 | 15 | CASSLRDRVEGEAFF | TGTGCCAGCAGTCTCCGGGACAGGGTGGAAGGTGAAGCTTTCTTT
- | TRBJ2-5 | - | TRBV7-2 | 16 | CASSPGFKERRETQYF | TGTGCCAGCAGCCCCGGGTTCAAAGAGAGGCGGGAGACCCAGTACTTC
- | TRBJ1-1 | TRBD1 | TRBV5-6 | 18 | CASSLLKQGYPMNTEAFF | TGTGCCAGCAGCTTACTGAAACAGGGGTATCCGATGAACACTGAAGCTTTCTTT
many | TRBJ2-1 | - | TRBV9 | 15 | CASSVLPGPSVEQFF | TGTGCCAGCAGCGTCTTGCCCGGTCCTTCGGTCGAGCAGTTCTTC
few | TRBJ1-2 | - | TRBV4-1 | 11 | CASSQEGHFTF | TGCGCCAGCAGCCAGGAGGGACACTTCACCTTC
- | TRBJ2-7 | TRBD1 | TRBV4-1 | 16 | CASSQPPGQGLNEQYF | TGCGCCAGCAGCCAGCCTCCGGGACAGGGTCTCAACGAGCAGTACTTC
- | TRBJ1-4 | - | TRBV5-5 | 14 | CASSLVQGIEKLFF | TGTGCCAGCAGCTTGGTTCAGGGTATCGAAAAACTGTTTTTT
- | TRBJ2-5 | TRBD2 | TRBV2 | 14 | CASDLAGGRETQYF | TGTGCCAGCGACTTAGCGGGGGGGCGAGAGACCCAGTACTTC
few | TRBJ2-4 | TRBD1 | TRBV12-3/TRBV12-4 | 13 | CASSTHRGNIQYF | TGTGCCAGCAGTACACACAGGGGAAACATTCAGTACTTC
- | TRBJ1-1 | - | TRBV12-3/TRBV12-4 | 13 | CASSLVPQGEAFF | TGTGCCAGCAGTTTAGTTCCTCAGGGGGAAGCTTTCTTT
few | TRBJ1-2 | - | TRBV28 | 13 | CASPKSLLYGYTF | TGTGCCAGCCCTAAAAGCCTACTATATGGCTACACCTTC
- | TRBJ2-1 | TRBD2 | TRBV2 | 16 | CASSERRGGSYNEQCF | TGTGCCAGCAGTGAACGGCGGGGGGGCTCCTACAATGAGCAGTGCTTC
few | TRBJ2-7 | TRBD1 | TRBV28 | 15 | CASSPGGFISYEQYF | TGTGCCAGCAGTCCAGGGGGCTTCATCTCCTACGAGCAGTACTTC
- | TRBJ2-4 | - | TRBV3-1 | 14 | CASSQDIQPPFQYF | TGTGCCAGCAGCCAAGACATACAGCCCCCATTTCAGTACTTC
- | TRBJ2-7 | TRBD1 | TRBV4-2 | 14 | CASSHPRGNYEQYF | TGTGCCAGCAGCCACCCCAGGGGGAACTACGAGCAGTACTTC
- | TRBJ2-3 | TRBD2 | TRBV29-1 | 17 | CSVPPGTSGILTDTQYF | TGCAGCGTCCCGCCCGGGACTAGCGGGATCCTCACAGATACGCAGTATTTT
many | TRBJ2-3 | - | TRBV7-9 | 12 | CASSPYTDTQYF | TGTGCCAGCAGCCCTTACACAGATACGCAGTATTTT
- | TRBJ2-1 | TRBD2 | TRBV7-2 | 15 | CASSYPAGGSDEQFF | TGTGCCAGCAGCTACCCAGCGGGGGGTTCGGATGAGCAGTTCTTC
- | TRBJ2-7 | - | TRBV28 | 13 | CASRLGHNYEQYF | TGTGCCAGCAGGTTGGGTCATAACTACGAGCAGTACTTC
- | TRBJ1-3 | - | TRBV5-1 | 15 | CASSLVPESGNTIYF | TGCGCCAGCAGCTTGGTCCCAGAGTCTGGAAACACCATATATTTT
few | TRBJ2-1 | TRBD1 | TRBV27 | 15 | CASRPGQIPYNEQFF | TGTGCCAGCAGACCGGGACAGATTCCCTACAATGAGCAGTTCTTC
- | TRBJ2-3 | - | TRBV5-1 | 14 | CASSLQTSSDTQYF | TGCGCCAGCAGCTTGCAAACAAGTTCAGATACGCAGTATTTT
- | TRBJ2-5 | TRBD1 | TRBV15 | 15 | CATSRDTGGGETQYF | TGTGCCACCAGCAGAGACACAGGGGGAGGCGAGACCCAGTACTTC
- | TRBJ2-7 | - | TRBV27 | 15 | CASSLSWGLPYEQYF | TGTGCCAGCAGTTTATCCTGGGGCCTTCCCTACGAGCAGTACTTC
- | TRBJ2-7 | TRBD1 | TRBV12-3/TRBV12-4 | 15 | CASSLQQGADNEQYF | TGTGCCAGCAGTCTCCAACAGGGGGCTGACAACGAGCAGTACTTC
few | TRBJ1-2 | - | TRBV5-1 | 16 | CASSEGPGVKNYGYTF | TGCGCCAGCTCCGAAGGGCCAGGGGTAAAAAACTATGGCTACACCTTC
- | TRBJ2-1 | - | TRBV15 | 15 | CATSLHGQRGNEQFF | TGTGCCACCAGCTTACACGGACAGAGAGGCAATGAGCAGTTCTTC
few | TRBJ2-7 | - | TRBV12-3/TRBV12-4 | 13 | CASSRDTSCEQYF | TGTGCCAGCAGCCGGGACACTTCCTGCGAGCAGTACTTC
- | TRBJ2-3 | - | TRBV9 | 16 | CASSVVEGGPGDTQYF | TGTGCCAGCAGCGTAGTGGAGGGGGGGCCTGGGGATACGCAGTATTTT
- | TRBJ1-1 | - | TRBV28 | 14 | CASSLRQDNTEAFF | TGTGCCAGCAGTCTTAGACAGGACAACACTGAAGCTTTCTTT
- | TRBJ1-2 | TRBD1 | TRBV12-3/TRBV12-4 | 12 | CASTSGGWGYTF | TGTGCCAGCACCTCAGGGGGCTGGGGCTACACCTTC
- | TRBJ2-7 | TRBD1 | TRBV27 | 14 | CASSFMGTGGEQYF | TGTGCCAGCAGTTTTATGGGGACAGGGGGCGAGCAGTACTTC
few | TRBJ2-5 | - | TRBV5-4 | 14 | CASSSDLVLATQYF | TGTGCCAGCTCATCCGATCTGGTCCTGGCGACCCAGTACTTC
- | TRBJ1-5 | - | TRBV2 | 15 | CASSKMPSSNQPQHF | TGTGCCAGCAGCAAAATGCCGTCTAGCAATCAGCCCCAGCATTTT
few | TRBJ2-7 | - | TRBV3-1 | 14 | CASSQGQELGEQYF | TGTGCCAGCAGCCAAGGCCAGGAGTTGGGCGAGCAGTACTTC
- | TRBJ1-5 | - | TRBV7-9 | 11 | CASIPGGPQHF | TGTGCCAGCATCCCTGGGGGACCCCAGCATTTT
- | TRBJ2-5 | - | TRBV5-1 | 13 | CASSSDPSETQYF | TGCGCCAGCAGCTCTGACCCCTCGGAGACCCAGTACTTC
few | TRBJ1-6 | TRBD1 | TRBV11-1 | 16 | CASSLTPGGRNSPLHF | TGTGCCAGCAGCTTAACCCCAGGGGGCCGGAATTCACCCCTCCACTTT
- | TRBJ2-7 | - | TRBV14 | 13 | CASSQETGFEQYF | TGTGCCAGCAGCCAGGAAACAGGGTTTGAGCAGTACTTC
- | TRBJ2-3 | - | TRBV6-2/TRBV6-3 | 16 | CASSSPDKRGQDTQYF | TGTGCCAGCAGTAGCCCAGACAAGAGGGGCCAAGATACGCAGTATTTT
many | TRBJ2-3 | - | TRBV6-4 | 13 | CASSEREADTQYF | TGTGCCAGCAGTGAGAGGGAGGCAGATACGCAGTATTTT
few | TRBJ2-1 | - | TRBV12-3/TRBV12-4 | 15 | CASSLSTGAYNEQFF | TGTGCCAGCAGTTTGAGTACAGGAGCCTACAATGAGCAGTTCTTC
- | TRBJ2-1 | TRBD2 | TRBV20-1 | 15 | CSARSSGRDYNEQFF | TGCAGTGCTAGGTCTAGCGGGAGAGACTACAATGAGCAGTTCTTC
- | TRBJ1-5 | - | TRBV5-1 | 14 | CASRLNTGTQPQHF | TGCGCCAGCCGCCTTAATACAGGGACTCAGCCCCAGCATTTT
- | TRBJ2-7 | - | TRBV5-1 | 15 | CASSPGDREVYEQYF | TGCGCCAGCAGCCCGGGTGACAGGGAGGTCTACGAGCAGTACTTC
- | TRBJ2-7 | TRBD1 | TRBV12-3/TRBV12-4 | 13 | CASGLGQVYEQYF | TGTGCCAGCGGTTTGGGACAGGTCTACGAGCAGTACTTC
- | TRBJ1-2 | TRBD1 | TRBV24-1 | 13 | CATSPTTGPGYTF | TGTGCCACCAGTCCCACGACAGGGCCCGGCTACACCTTC
- | TRBJ1-6 | - | TRBV9 | 14 | CASSVLSENSPLHF | TGTGCCAGCAGCGTACTATCCGAAAATTCACCCCTCCACTTT